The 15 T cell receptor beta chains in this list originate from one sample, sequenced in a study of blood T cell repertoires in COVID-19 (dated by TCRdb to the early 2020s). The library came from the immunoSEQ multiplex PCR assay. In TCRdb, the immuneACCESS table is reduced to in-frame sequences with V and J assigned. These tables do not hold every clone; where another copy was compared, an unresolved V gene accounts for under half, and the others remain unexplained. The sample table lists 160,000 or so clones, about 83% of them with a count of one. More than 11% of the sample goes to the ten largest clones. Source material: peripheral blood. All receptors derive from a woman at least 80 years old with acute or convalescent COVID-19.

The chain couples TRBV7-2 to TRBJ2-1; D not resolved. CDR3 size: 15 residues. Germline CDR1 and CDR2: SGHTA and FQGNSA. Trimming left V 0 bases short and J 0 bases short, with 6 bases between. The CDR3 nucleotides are TGTGCCAGCAGCTTAGCGGCGGTCTCCTACAATGAGCAGTTCTTC. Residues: CASSLAAVSYNEQFF.

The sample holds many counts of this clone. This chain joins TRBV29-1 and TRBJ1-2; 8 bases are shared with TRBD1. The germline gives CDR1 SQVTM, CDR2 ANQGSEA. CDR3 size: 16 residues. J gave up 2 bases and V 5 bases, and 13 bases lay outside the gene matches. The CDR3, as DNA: TGCAGCGTTTTACGCCACCAGGGGGCAGGGAACTATGGCTACACCTTC. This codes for CSVLRHQGAGNYGYTF.

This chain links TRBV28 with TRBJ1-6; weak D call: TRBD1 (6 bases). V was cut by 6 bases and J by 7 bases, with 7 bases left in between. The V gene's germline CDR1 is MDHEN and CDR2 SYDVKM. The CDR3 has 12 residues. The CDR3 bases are TGTGCCAGCAGAAGGGGGAATTCACCCCTCCACTTT. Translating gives CASRRGNSPLHF.

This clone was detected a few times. In nucleotides, the CDR3 is TGTGCCAGCAGTGAAGATTTCGGGTACGAGCAGTACTTC. Protein: CASSEDFGYEQYF. V gene TRBV2 combines with J gene TRBJ2-7; D gene unclear. This CDR3 comprises 13 residues. The V gene lost 1 base and the J gene lost 4 bases, with 8 bases spanning the gap. Germline V gives CDR1 SNHLY, CDR2 FYNNEI.

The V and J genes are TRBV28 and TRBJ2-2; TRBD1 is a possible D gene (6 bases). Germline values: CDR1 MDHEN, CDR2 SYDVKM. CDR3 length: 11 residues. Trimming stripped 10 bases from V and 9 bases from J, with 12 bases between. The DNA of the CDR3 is TGTGCCACCCACAGGGATTGGGAGCTGTTTTTT. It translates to CATHRDWELFF.

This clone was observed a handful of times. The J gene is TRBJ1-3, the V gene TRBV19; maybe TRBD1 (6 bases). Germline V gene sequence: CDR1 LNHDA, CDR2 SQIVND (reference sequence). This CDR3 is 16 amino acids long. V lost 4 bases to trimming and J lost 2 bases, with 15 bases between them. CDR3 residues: CASSRGGQKTGNTIYF. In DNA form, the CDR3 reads TGTGCCAGTAGTAGGGGGGGGCAGAAGACTGGAAACACCATATATTTT. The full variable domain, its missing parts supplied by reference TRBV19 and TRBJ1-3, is DGGITQSPKYLFRKEGQNVTLSCEQNLNHDAMYWYRQDPGQGLRLIYYSQIVNDFQKGDIAEGYSVSREKKESFPLTVTSAQKNPTAFYLCASSRGGQKTGNTIYFGEGSWLTVV.

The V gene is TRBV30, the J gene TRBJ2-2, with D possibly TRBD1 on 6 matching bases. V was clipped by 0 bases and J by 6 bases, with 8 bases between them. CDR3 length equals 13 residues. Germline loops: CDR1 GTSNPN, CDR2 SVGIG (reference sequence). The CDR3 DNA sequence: TGTGCCTGGAGTGTACACAGGGCCGGGGAGCTGTTTTTT. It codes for CAWSVHRAGELFF.

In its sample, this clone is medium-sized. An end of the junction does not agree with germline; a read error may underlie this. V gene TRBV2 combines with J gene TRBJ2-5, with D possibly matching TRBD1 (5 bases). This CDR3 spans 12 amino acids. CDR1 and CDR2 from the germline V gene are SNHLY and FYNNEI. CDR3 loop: CASKQDQETQYF. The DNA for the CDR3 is TGTGCCAGCAAACAGGACCAGGAGACCCAGTACTTC.

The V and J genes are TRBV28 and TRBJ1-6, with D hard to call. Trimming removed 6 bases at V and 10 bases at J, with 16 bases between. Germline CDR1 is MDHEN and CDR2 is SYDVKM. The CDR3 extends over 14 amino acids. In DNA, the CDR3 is TGTGCCAGCAGCACCCCCGTCGGCGGGTCACCCCTCCACTTT. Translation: CASSTPVGGSPLHF.

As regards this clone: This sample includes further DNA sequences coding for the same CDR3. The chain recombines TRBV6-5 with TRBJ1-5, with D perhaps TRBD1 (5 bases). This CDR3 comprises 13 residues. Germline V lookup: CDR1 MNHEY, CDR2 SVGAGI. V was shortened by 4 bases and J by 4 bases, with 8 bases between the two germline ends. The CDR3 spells CASSFSGNQPQHF. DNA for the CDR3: TGTGCCAGCAGTTTTTCAGGGAATCAGCCCCAGCATTTT.

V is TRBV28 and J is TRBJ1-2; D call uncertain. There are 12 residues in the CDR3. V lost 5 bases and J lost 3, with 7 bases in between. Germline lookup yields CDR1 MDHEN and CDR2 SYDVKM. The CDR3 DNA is TGTGCCAGCAGTCCAGGATACTATGGCTACACCTTC. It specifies CASSPGYYGYTF.

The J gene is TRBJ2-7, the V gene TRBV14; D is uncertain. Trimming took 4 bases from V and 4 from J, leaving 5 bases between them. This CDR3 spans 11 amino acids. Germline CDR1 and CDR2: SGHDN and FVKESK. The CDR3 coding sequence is TGTGCCAGCAGCCGGCAGTACGAGCAGTACTTC. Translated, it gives CASSRQYEQYF.

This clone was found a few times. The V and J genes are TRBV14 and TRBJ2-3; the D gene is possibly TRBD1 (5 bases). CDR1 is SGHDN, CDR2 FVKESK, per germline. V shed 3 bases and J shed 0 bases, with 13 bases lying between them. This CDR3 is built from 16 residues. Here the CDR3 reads CASSQLRVASTDTQYF. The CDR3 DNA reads TGTGCCAGCAGCCAGCTCAGGGTAGCTAGCACAGATACGCAGTATTTT.

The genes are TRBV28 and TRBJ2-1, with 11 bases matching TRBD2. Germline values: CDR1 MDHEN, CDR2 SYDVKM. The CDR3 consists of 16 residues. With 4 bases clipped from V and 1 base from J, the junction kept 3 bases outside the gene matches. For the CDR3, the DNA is TGTGCCAGCAGTTCGGGGACTAGCGGTTCCTACAATGAGCAGTTCTTC. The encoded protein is CASSSGTSGSYNEQFF.

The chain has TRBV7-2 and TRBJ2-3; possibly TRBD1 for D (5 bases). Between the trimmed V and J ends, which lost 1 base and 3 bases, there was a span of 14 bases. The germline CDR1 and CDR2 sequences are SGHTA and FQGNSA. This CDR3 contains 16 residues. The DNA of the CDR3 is TGTGCCAGCAGCTTAGTAAGCCAGGGAATGACAGATACGCAGTATTTT. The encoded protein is CASSLVSQGMTDTQYF.